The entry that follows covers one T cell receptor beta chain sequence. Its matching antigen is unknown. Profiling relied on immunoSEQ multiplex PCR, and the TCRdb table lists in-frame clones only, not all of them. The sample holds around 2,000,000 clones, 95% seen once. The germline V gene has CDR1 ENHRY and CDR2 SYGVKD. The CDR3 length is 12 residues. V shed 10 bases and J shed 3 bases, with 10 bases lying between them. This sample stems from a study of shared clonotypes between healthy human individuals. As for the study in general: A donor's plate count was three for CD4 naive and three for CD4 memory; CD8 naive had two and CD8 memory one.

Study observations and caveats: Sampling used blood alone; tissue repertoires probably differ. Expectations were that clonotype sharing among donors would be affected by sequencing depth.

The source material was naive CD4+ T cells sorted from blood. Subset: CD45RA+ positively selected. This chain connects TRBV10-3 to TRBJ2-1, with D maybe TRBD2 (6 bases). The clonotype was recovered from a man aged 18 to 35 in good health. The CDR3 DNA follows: TGTGCCACCGGGGGAGTCTACAATGAGCAGTTCTTC. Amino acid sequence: CATGGVYNEQFF.